This is a list of T cell receptor beta chains from one sample in a study of regulatory and conventional T cells in RAG deficiency. The method was immunoSEQ multiplex PCR; TCRdb's version includes in-frame clones alone and lacks a portion of them. This table has some 30,000 clones, 96% appearing once. This same sample was also taken into another study, of regulatory T cells.

Specimen: CD25- CD4+ T cells sorted from blood. The receptors come from a human donor in good health. Both conserved end residues are part of each CDR3. D genes are given only for firm matches. A row's size may be missing; if present it is once, few, many or a size class.

.,17,TRBD2,TRBJ2-1,TRBV5-4,CASSPGLAGGHYNEQFF,TGTGCCAGCAGTCCAGGACTAGCGGGGGGACACTACAATGAGCAGTTCTTC
.,16,TRBD1,TRBJ1-6,TRBV7-9,CASSFIPGQGISPLHF,TGTGCCAGCAGCTTCATACCGGGACAGGGTATTTCACCCCTCCACTTT
.,13,.,TRBJ2-7,TRBV5-6,CASQGTFTYEQYF,TGTGCCAGCCAGGGGACATTCACCTACGAGCAGTACTTC
.,12,TRBD1,TRBJ1-2,TRBV29-1,CSVADRGYGYTF,TGCAGCGTTGCGGACAGGGGCTACGGCTACACCTTC
.,13,TRBD1,TRBJ1-4,TRBV6-7,CASLTGWHEKLFF,TGTGCCAGCTTGACAGGGTGGCATGAAAAACTGTTTTTT
.,16,.,TRBJ2-1,TRBV10-1,CASSPRQAQTYNEQFF,TGCGCCAGCAGCCCTAGACAGGCCCAAACCTACAATGAGCAGTTCTTC
once,16,TRBD2,TRBJ2-2,TRBV4-2,CASSPYVAGATGELFF,TGTGCCAGCAGCCCCTATGTAGCGGGAGCTACCGGGGAGCTGTTTTTT
.,14,TRBD1,TRBJ1-2,TRBV27,CASSRTGSNYGYTF,TGTGCCAGCAGCCGGACAGGGAGCAACTATGGCTACACCTTC
.,14,TRBD1,TRBJ1-5,TRBV30,CAWMAQGANQPQHF,TGTGCCTGGATGGCACAGGGGGCTAATCAGCCCCAGCATTTT
.,16,TRBD2,TRBJ2-1,TRBV27,CASSERTGTRGNEQFF,TGTGCCAGCAGTGAGCGGACCGGGACTAGGGGGAATGAGCAGTTCTTC
.,15,.,TRBJ1-2,TRBV10-3,CAISESAGRNYGYTF,TGTGCCATCAGTGAATCGGCAGGCAGGAACTATGGCTACACCTTC
.,15,TRBD1,TRBJ1-4,TRBV15,CATSIAGTGNEKLFF,TGTGCCACCAGCATAGCCGGGACAGGGAATGAAAAACTGTTTTTT